This is a list of T cell receptor beta chains from one sample in a study of T cells after posttransplantation cyclophosphamide. Sequencing used immunoSEQ multiplex PCR; TCRdb keeps in-frame clones, though not all of them. The sample has roughly 45,000 clones, none seen only once; the top ten hold 2.2%. Sequencing was carried out using PBMCs. Source of these receptors: a man in his forties or fifties in good health, CMV-negative, and a related stem cell transplant donor. Both conserved end residues are part of each CDR3. A D gene is named only where the DNA matches it firmly. Size values are once, few and many counts, or a class for expanded clones, and some rows have none.

CDR3aa: CASSLIHPSRYIYSNQPQHF
CDR3nt: TGTGCCAGCAGTTTGATACACCCGTCACGATACATTTATAGCAATCAGCCCCAGCATTTT
v_gene: TRBV28
d_gene: .
abundance: many
j_gene: TRBJ1-5

CDR3aa: CASSQGAREGREQFF
CDR3nt: TGTGCCAGCAGCCAAGGGGCGCGGGAGGGCCGTGAGCAGTTCTTC
v_gene: TRBV4-2
d_gene: TRBD2
abundance: many
j_gene: TRBJ2-1

CDR3aa: CATSRESPGQIYEQYF
CDR3nt: TGTGCCACCAGCAGAGAATCCCCGGGACAGATCTACGAGCAGTACTTC
v_gene: TRBV15
d_gene: TRBD1
abundance: many
j_gene: TRBJ2-7

CDR3aa: CASSLAGAGANVLTF
CDR3nt: TGTGCCAGCAGCTTAGCAGGAGCTGGGGCCAACGTCCTGACTTTC
v_gene: TRBV7-2
d_gene: .
abundance: many
j_gene: TRBJ2-6

CDR3aa: CASSWGTEEQYF
CDR3nt: TGTGCCAGCAGCTGGGGGACAGAAGAGCAGTACTTC
v_gene: TRBV5-4
d_gene: TRBD1
abundance: many
j_gene: TRBJ2-7

CDR3aa: CASSLTQYNEQFF
CDR3nt: TGTGCCAGCAGCCTCACACAGTACAATGAGCAGTTCTTC
v_gene: TRBV7-8
d_gene: .
abundance: many
j_gene: TRBJ2-1

CDR3aa: CASSLYTQRSYTF
CDR3nt: TGTGCCAGCAGTTTATATACCCAGCGTTCCTACACCTTC
v_gene: TRBV28
d_gene: .
abundance: many
j_gene: TRBJ1-2

CDR3aa: CASSSDRVVSYEQYF
CDR3nt: TGTGCCAGCAGTTCGGACAGGGTGGTGTCCTACGAGCAGTACTTC
v_gene: TRBV6-5
d_gene: TRBD1
abundance: few
j_gene: TRBJ2-7

CDR3aa: CASSSTGFGETQYF
CDR3nt: TGTGCCAGCAGCTCGACAGGGTTTGGGGAGACCCAGTACTTC
v_gene: TRBV7-3
d_gene: TRBD1
abundance: many
j_gene: TRBJ2-5

CDR3aa: CASSGGDPGAGANVLTF
CDR3nt: TGTGCCAGCAGTGGAGGGGACCCAGGGGCTGGGGCCAACGTCCTGACTTTC
v_gene: TRBV2
d_gene: .
abundance: many
j_gene: TRBJ2-6

CDR3aa: CASSDRLFYEQYF
CDR3nt: TGTGCCAGCAGTGACAGGCTTTTCTACGAGCAGTACTTC
v_gene: TRBV14
d_gene: .
abundance: many
j_gene: TRBJ2-7

CDR3aa: CASSLAQGTYNEQFF
CDR3nt: TGTGCCAGCAGCTTAGCACAGGGAACCTACAATGAGCAGTTCTTC
v_gene: TRBV5-8
d_gene: .
abundance: many
j_gene: TRBJ2-1

CDR3aa: CASSLGTSGREQYF
CDR3nt: TGTGCCAGCAGCCTCGGGACTAGCGGGAGGGAGCAGTACTTC
v_gene: TRBV7-9
d_gene: TRBD2
abundance: .
j_gene: TRBJ2-5

CDR3aa: CASSALLQGAIGYTF
CDR3nt: TGTGCCAGCAGCGCCTTGCTACAGGGGGCGATAGGCTACACCTTC
v_gene: TRBV7-2
d_gene: TRBD1
abundance: many
j_gene: TRBJ1-2

CDR3aa: CSVVEPGAVRPETQYF
CDR3nt: TGCAGCGTTGTCGAACCGGGAGCGGTACGCCCAGAGACCCAGTACTTC
v_gene: TRBV29-1
d_gene: .
abundance: many
j_gene: TRBJ2-5

CDR3aa: CASSRGKGLAGMGEQYF
CDR3nt: TGTGCCAGCAGCCGCGGGAAGGGGCTAGCGGGAATGGGCGAGCAGTACTTC
v_gene: TRBV7-2
d_gene: TRBD2
abundance: many
j_gene: TRBJ2-7

CDR3aa: CASNKQGYEQYF
CDR3nt: TGTGCCAGCAACAAACAGGGTTACGAGCAGTACTTC
v_gene: TRBV7-8
d_gene: .
abundance: many
j_gene: TRBJ2-7

CDR3aa: CASSQEHLTDTQYF
CDR3nt: TGCGCCAGCAGCCAAGAACATTTGACAGATACGCAGTATTTT
v_gene: TRBV4-1
d_gene: .
abundance: many
j_gene: TRBJ2-3

CDR3aa: CASSPLSGGYGYTF
CDR3nt: TGTGCCAGCAGTCCACTGTCAGGGGGCTATGGCTACACCTTC
v_gene: TRBV6-5
d_gene: TRBD1
abundance: few
j_gene: TRBJ1-2

CDR3aa: CASSTGRGGDTQYF
CDR3nt: TGCGCCAGCAGCACCGGACGGGGGGGAGATACGCAGTATTTT
v_gene: TRBV5-1
d_gene: TRBD2
abundance: many
j_gene: TRBJ2-3

CDR3aa: CASSLGGSTYNEQFF
CDR3nt: TGTGCCAGCAGCTTAGGCGGGAGCACCTACAATGAGCAGTTCTTC
v_gene: TRBV11-2
d_gene: TRBD2
abundance: many
j_gene: TRBJ2-1

CDR3aa: CASRSHRGYAEAFF
CDR3nt: TGTGCCAGCAGATCTCACAGGGGGTACGCTGAAGCTTTCTTT
v_gene: TRBV6-5
d_gene: TRBD1
abundance: many
j_gene: TRBJ1-1

CDR3aa: CASSQDLALADVYTDTQYF
CDR3nt: TGTGCCAGCAGCCAAGATCTGGCGCTAGCGGATGTGTACACAGATACGCAGTATTTT
v_gene: TRBV4-2
d_gene: TRBD2
abundance: many
j_gene: TRBJ2-3

CDR3aa: CAWTPLAATYEQYF
CDR3nt: TGTGCCTGGACACCCCTAGCGGCCACCTACGAGCAGTACTTC
v_gene: TRBV30
d_gene: TRBD2
abundance: many
j_gene: TRBJ2-7

CDR3aa: CASSPRVNYGYTF
CDR3nt: TGTGCCAGCAGTCCGAGGGTTAACTATGGCTACACCTTC
v_gene: TRBV2
d_gene: .
abundance: many
j_gene: TRBJ1-2

CDR3aa: CASREGPGSYNEQFF
CDR3nt: TGTGCCAGCAGAGAGGGTCCTGGCTCCTACAATGAGCAGTTCTTC
v_gene: TRBV6-5
d_gene: .
abundance: many
j_gene: TRBJ2-1